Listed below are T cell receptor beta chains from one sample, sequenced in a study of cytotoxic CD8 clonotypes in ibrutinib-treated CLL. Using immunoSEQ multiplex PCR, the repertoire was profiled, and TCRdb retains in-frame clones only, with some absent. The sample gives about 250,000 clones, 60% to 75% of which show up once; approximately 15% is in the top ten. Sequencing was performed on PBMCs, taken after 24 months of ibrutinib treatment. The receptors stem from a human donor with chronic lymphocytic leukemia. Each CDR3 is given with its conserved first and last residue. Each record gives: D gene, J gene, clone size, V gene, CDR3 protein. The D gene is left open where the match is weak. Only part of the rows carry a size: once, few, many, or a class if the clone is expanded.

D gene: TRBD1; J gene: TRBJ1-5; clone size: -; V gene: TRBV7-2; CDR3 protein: CASSGQGHQPQHF
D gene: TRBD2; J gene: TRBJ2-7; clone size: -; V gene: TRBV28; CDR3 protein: CASSSPSGSSYEQYF
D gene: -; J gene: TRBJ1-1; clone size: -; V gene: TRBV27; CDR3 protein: CASSGQLNTEAFF
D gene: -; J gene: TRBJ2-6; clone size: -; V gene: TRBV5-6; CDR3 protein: CASSFAATGANVLTF
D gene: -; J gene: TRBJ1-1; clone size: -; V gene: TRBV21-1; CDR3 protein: CASRLNTEAFF
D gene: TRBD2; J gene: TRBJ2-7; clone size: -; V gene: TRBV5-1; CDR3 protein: CASGPGTSPSYEQYF
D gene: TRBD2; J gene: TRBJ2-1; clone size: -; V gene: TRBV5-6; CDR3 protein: CASSPQLAGGPEQFF
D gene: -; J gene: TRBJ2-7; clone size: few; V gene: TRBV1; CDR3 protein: CTSSHSLCGGGYEQYF
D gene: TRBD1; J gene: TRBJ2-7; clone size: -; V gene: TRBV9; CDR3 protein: CASSVIPGQAYEQYF
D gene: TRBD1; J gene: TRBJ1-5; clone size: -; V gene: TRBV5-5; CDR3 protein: CASSLGGTALGGSNQPQHF
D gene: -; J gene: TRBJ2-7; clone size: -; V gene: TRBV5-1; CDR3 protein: CASSLVGRSEQYF
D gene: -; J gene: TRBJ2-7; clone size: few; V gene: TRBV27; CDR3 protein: CASSYPGAYEQYF
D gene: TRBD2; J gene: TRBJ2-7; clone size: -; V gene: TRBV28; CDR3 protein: CATDRGLAGGNSYEQYF
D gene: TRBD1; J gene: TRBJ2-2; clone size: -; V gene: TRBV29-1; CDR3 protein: CSGSGTGAAGELFF
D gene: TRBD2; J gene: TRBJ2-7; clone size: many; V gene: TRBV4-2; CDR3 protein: CASSQVSGSGDEQYF
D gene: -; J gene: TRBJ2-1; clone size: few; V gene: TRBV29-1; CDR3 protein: CSVEEGRHNEQFF
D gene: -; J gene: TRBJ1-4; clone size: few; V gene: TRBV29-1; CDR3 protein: CSGGPGTNEKLFF
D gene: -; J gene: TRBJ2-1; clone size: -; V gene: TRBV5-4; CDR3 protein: CASSSPVTYNEQFF
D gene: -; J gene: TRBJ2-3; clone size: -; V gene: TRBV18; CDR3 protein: CASSPGTSTDTQYF
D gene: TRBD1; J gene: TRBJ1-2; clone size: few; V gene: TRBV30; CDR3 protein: CAWRETGLTNYGYTF
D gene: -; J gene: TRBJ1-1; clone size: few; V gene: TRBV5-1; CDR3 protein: CASSGGLTNTEAFF
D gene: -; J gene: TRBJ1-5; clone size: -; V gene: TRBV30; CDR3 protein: CAWSGGYQPQHF
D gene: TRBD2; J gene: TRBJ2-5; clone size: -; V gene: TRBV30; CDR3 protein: CAWTPRRESATQYF
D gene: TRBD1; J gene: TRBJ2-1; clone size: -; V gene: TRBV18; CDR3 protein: CASSPGTGQGYNEQFF
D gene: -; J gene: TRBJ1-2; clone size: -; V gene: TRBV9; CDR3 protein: CASTPPSGGLHYGYTF
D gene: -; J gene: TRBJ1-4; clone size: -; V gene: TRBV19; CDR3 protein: CASQRTRTSDEKLFF
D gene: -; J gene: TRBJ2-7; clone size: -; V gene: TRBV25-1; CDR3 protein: CASSPGTSTYEQYF
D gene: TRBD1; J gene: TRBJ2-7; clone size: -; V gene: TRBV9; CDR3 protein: CASSVGGGTGAYEQYF
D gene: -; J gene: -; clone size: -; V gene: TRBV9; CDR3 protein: CASSVLAENTDTQHF
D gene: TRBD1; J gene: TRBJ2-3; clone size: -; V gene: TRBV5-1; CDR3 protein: CASSLESGQHTDTQYF
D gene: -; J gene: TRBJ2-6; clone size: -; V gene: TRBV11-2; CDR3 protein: CASSLRQATSGANVLTF
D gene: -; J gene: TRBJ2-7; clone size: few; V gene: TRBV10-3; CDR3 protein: CAISARDGPHEQYF
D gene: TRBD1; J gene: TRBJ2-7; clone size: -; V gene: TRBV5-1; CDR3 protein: CASSWAGTGHHYEQYF
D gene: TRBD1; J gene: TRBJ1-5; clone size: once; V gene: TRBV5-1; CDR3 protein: CASSLGDRSNQPQHF
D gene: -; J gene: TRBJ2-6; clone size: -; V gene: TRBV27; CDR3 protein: CASSGPLRDSGANVLTF
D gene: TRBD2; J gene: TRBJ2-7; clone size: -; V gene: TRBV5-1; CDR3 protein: CASSLEAGYYEQYF
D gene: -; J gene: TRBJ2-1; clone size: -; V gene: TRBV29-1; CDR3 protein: CSVESREHNEQFF
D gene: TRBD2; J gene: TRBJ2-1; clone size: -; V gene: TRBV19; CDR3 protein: CAISPGGAHNEQFF
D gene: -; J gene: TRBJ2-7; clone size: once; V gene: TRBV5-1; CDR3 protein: CASSLEGTGYVKYF
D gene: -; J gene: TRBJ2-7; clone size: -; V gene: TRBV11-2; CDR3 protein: CASSLGRGEGNTEQYF
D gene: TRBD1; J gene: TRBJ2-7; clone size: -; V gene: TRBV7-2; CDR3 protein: CASSPQLGQGTTAYEQYF
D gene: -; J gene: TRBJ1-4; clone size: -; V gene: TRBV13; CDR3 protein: CASSPRGNGISEKLFF
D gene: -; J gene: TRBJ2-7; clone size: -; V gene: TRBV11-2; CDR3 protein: CASSLEGQSLSYEQYF
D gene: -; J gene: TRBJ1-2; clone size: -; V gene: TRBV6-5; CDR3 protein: CASRAFDNYGYTF
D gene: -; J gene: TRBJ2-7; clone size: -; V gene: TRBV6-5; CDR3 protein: CASSPPEIGKGEQYF
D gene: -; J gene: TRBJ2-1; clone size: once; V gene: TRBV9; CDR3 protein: CASSADLGRNNEQFF
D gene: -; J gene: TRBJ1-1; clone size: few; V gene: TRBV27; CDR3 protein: CASSTLGWVNTEAFF
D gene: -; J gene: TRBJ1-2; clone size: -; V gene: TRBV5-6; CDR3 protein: CASNRGPQNFNYGYTF
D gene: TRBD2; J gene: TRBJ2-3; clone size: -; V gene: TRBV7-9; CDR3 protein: CASSLGVAGTTDTQYF
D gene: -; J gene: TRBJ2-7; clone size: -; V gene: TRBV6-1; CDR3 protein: CASSELWSSYEQYF
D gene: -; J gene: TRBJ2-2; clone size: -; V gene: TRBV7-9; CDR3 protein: CASSGGRSPGELFF
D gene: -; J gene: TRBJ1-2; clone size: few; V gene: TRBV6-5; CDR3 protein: CASSYYGTPENYGYTF
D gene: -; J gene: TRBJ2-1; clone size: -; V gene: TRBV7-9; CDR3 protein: CASSLFWGNEQFF